This T cell receptor beta chain was identified in a study of blood T cell repertoires in COVID-19. Looking at the study overall: Collection of acute and convalescent COVID-19 samples took place in the United States, Italy and Spain. PBMCs, B-cell-depleted T cells, or T cells were the source of the cDNA or gDNA that made up the material.

The germline V gene has CDR1 SGHKS and CDR2 YYEKEE (reference sequence). V lost 4 bases and J 8 bases, leaving 15 bases between the germline ends. This CDR3 spans 13 amino acids. In the original analysis: Nucleated cell number was recorded as an estimate derived from reference gene primer amplification. Using immunoSEQ multiplex PCR, the repertoire was profiled, and TCRdb retains in-frame clones only, with some absent. V and J calls plus clone size are reproduced from that table; the DNA served to infer D and trimming. The sample holds under 200,000 clones, around 80% seen once. Sequencing was done on a sample of peripheral blood. The genes are TRBV5-5 and TRBJ1-2; D unclear. This sequence originates from a man in his sixties or seventies with active or convalescent COVID-19. The CDR3 DNA is TGTGCCAGCAGCCCGACGCCGACTCGAGGCTACACCTTC. This encodes CASSPTPTRGYTF.